The present entry profiles one T cell receptor (beta chain) with its context. Its antigen is not identified. Documented treatment: oral pan-JAK inhibitor, 5-10 mg twice daily. This record belongs to a study of CD8+ T cells in alopecia areata. Findings and caveats of the study: Scalp sequencing also captures normal skin's resident alphabeta T cells. Higher clonality than in normal scalp was seen in lesional scalp, especially alopecia totalis/universalis.

After isolation, RNA underwent reverse transcription to generate cDNA as the sequencing template. Profiled with immunoSEQ multiplex PCR; TCRdb holds only in-frame clones, not every one. Seen here are about 120,000 clones, roughly 50% observed once, and the top ten hold 3% to 3.5%. CDR3 length: 9 residues. The V end lost 8 bases, the J end lost 9 bases, and 10 bases lay between the germline ends. CDR1 is DFQATT and CDR2 is SNEGSKA in the germline V gene (reference sequence). The source is a human donor with alopecia areata. Specimen: CD4+ T cells sorted from blood, collected at week 24, from a patient treated with tofacitinib. This chain uses TRBV20-1 with TRBJ1-1; D perhaps matches TRBD1 (5 bases). The CDR3 region has the DNA TGCAGTCCCGGACAAAAAGCTTTCTTT. Its protein is CSPGQKAFF.